The 30 T cell receptor beta chains in this list originate from one sample, sequenced in a study of OX40 agonist ivuxolimab in advanced cancers. This table comes from immunoSEQ multiplex PCR, and its TCRdb copy is limited to in-frame clones, with some not included. The table records some 73,000 clones, 85% to 90% of them present only once. Source: CD4+ or CD8+ T cells sorted from blood, taken in a trial of the OX40 agonist ivuxolimab. These receptors were obtained from an adult with an advanced solid tumor such as melanoma, head and neck, liver or kidney cancer.

V gene TRBV19 combines with J gene TRBJ2-3, with 7 bases lining up with TRBD2. The germline gives CDR1 LNHDA, CDR2 SQIVND (reference sequence). Unmatched junction bases numbered 18, after V lost 10 bases and J lost 2 bases. The CDR3 is 17 residues long. For the CDR3, the DNA is TGTGCCACCTCTCCACGCGGGAGCCCCTTTATCACAGATACGCAGTATTTT. Translating it yields CATSPRGSPFITDTQYF.

The chain employs TRBV21-1 and TRBJ1-2. TRBV21-1 is marked as a pseudogene. The CDR3 consists of 14 residues. The CDR3 sequence is CASSKDLTNYGYTF. The DNA of the CDR3 is TGTGCCAGCAGCAAAGACTTAACGAACTATGGCTACACCTTC.

The V gene is TRBV7-2, the J gene TRBJ2-5; 9 bases map to TRBD2. The germline V gene encodes CDR1 SGHTA and CDR2 FQGNSA. The junction had 6 bases not matched to a gene; V was cut back by 1 base and J by 6 bases. The CDR3 spans 15 residues. The CDR3 nucleotides are TGTGCCAGCAGCTTAGTGCCTAGCGGGGTAAAGACCCAGTACTTC. Protein product: CASSLVPSGVKTQYF.

The CDR3 DNA is TGTGCCAGCAGCCGGACAGGGAGGAACACCGGGGAGCTGTTTTTT. Translating gives CASSRTGRNTGELFF. The rearrangement links TRBV7-3 to TRBJ2-2, with 8 bases matching TRBD1. CDR3 length equals 15 residues. Unmatched junction bases numbered 3, after V lost 5 bases and J lost 1 base. Looked up from germline, CDR1 is SGHTA and CDR2 is FQGTGA.

The chain employs TRBV18 and TRBJ2-7; D might be TRBD1 or TRBD2, each matching 5 bases. The V gene's germline CDR1 is KGHSH and CDR2 LQKENI. V was clipped by 5 bases and J by 6 bases, with 20 bases between them. CDR3 size: 15 residues. CDR3 sequence: CASSEVREYYGEQYF. DNA of the CDR3: TGTGCCAGCTCAGAGGTCAGGGAGTACTATGGCGAGCAGTACTTC.

This clone was recorded only once. CDR3 sequence: CASSTHQGDGSNEQFF. In DNA, the CDR3 is TGTGCCAGTAGCACTCACCAGGGCGATGGGTCCAATGAGCAGTTCTTC. The genes are TRBV19 and TRBJ2-1; possible D gene TRBD1, 5 bases. This CDR3 has 16 residues. The V end lost 6 bases, the J end lost 6 bases, and 21 bases lay between the germline ends. The V gene's germline CDR1 is LNHDA and CDR2 SQIVND (reference sequence).

The V gene is TRBV5-1, the J gene TRBJ1-4; 8 bases align to TRBD1. In germline, CDR1 is SGHRS, CDR2 YFSETQ. V shed 5 bases and J 7 bases; nucleotides not matched to a gene: 7. This CDR3 comprises 14 residues. The CDR3 nucleotides are TGCGCCAGCAGTCCTGGACAGGGAAGTGAAAAACTGTTTTTT. Translated, it gives CASSPGQGSEKLFF.

The V gene is TRBV13, the J gene TRBJ1-4; D is possibly TRBD1 (5 bases). Trimming took off 5 bases at V and 4 bases at J, with 14 bases between the two ends. CDR3 length: 15 amino acids. Germline CDR1 is PRHDT and CDR2 is FYEKMQ (reference sequence). CDR3 DNA: TGTGCCAGCAGCACACGGGGACCGATTAATGAAAAACTGTTTTTT. Translation gives CASSTRGPINEKLFF. The full variable domain, its missing parts supplied by reference TRBV13 and TRBJ1-4, is AAGVIQSPRHLIKEKRETATLKCYPIPRHDTVYWYQQGPGQDPQFLISFYEKMQSDKGSIPDRFSAQQFSDYHSELNMSSLELGDSALYFCASSTRGPINEKLFFGSGTQLSVL.

The chain joins TRBV5-1 to TRBJ2-5, with a tentative D call TRBD2 (6 bases). In germline, CDR1 is SGHRS, CDR2 YFSETQ. V dropped 4 bases and J dropped 3 bases, with 16 bases sitting between them. The CDR3 runs 15 residues. The CDR3 nucleotides are TGCGCCAGCAGCGTTAGCGGAGCTGGGGAAGAGACCCAGTACTTC. It is translated as CASSVSGAGEETQYF.

This chain connects TRBV5-4 to TRBJ1-4; TRBD1 matches at 9 bases. CDR1 and CDR2 from the germline V gene are SGHNT and YYREEE (reference sequence). Germline trimming cut 7 bases from V and 8 bases from J; bases unmatched to any gene: 6. The CDR3 sequence is 13 residues long. The CDR3 is CASASDRGEKLFF. In nucleotides, the CDR3 is TGTGCCAGCGCATCGGACAGGGGCGAAAAACTGTTTTTT.

The rearrangement joins TRBV1 to TRBJ1-4; the table's D call TRBD1 went unverified against the DNA. TRBV1 is annotated as a pseudogene. The CDR3 runs 17 residues. For the CDR3, the DNA is TGCACCAGCAGCCAACTAGACAGCGAGGCAACTAATGAAAAACTGTTTTTT. This translates into CTSSQLDSEATNEKLFF.

This clone was observed a few times. The chain is built from TRBV5-5 and TRBJ2-5; 7 positions agree with TRBD1. The CDR3 runs 16 residues. V gave up 2 bases and J gave up 0 bases; unmatched junction bases: 7. Germline CDR1 reads SGHKS; CDR2 reads YYEKEE (reference sequence). This chain's CDR3 is CASSFTRTGDQETQYF. CDR3 nucleotides: TGTGCCAGCAGCTTTACCAGGACAGGAGACCAAGAGACCCAGTACTTC.

This sequence joins TRBV27 and TRBJ2-1; 15 bases fit TRBD2. The CDR3 length is 15 residues. After removal of 6 bases from V and 8 bases from J, the junction contained 5 bases not matched to a gene. The germline CDR1 and CDR2 sequences are MNHEY and SMNVEV (reference sequence). CDR3 DNA: TGTGCCAGCAGCCGAGGACTAGCGGGGGGGGATGAGCAGTTCTTC. It yields the protein CASSRGLAGGDEQFF.

This chain uses TRBV6-6 with TRBJ2-7; 9 bases are a match to TRBD2. CDR1 and CDR2 (germline): MNHNY, SVGAGI (reference sequence). Trimming took 6 bases from V and 0 from J; bases not matched to a gene: 6. This CDR3 is built from 15 residues. CDR3 sequence: CASRETSGPSYEQYF. CDR3 DNA: TGTGCCAGCAGGGAAACTAGCGGGCCCTCCTACGAGCAGTACTTC.

The chain uses TRBV5-1 and TRBJ1-4; D gene ambiguous. This CDR3 comprises 15 residues. The ends were cut back, 1 base at V and 0 bases at J, with 7 bases in the middle. Germline loops: CDR1 SGHRS, CDR2 YFSETQ. This CDR3 is CASSLWGTTNEKLFF. The CDR3 DNA sequence: TGCGCCAGCAGCTTGTGGGGAACAACTAATGAAAAACTGTTTTTT.

The J gene is TRBJ1-1, the V gene TRBV19, with D unclear. Germline assignment: CDR1 LNHDA and CDR2 SQIVND (reference sequence). Trimming pared 6 bases from V and 0 bases from J, leaving 11 bases between. This CDR3 comprises 14 residues. The CDR3 DNA sequence: TGTGCCAGTAGCACACAGTTTATGAACACTGAAGCTTTCTTT. It specifies CASSTQFMNTEAFF.

The V call is TRBV5-4, the J call TRBJ2-2; 12 bases fit TRBD1. CDR3 length: 19 residues. CDR1 and CDR2 from the germline V gene are SGHNT and YYREEE (reference sequence). V shed 5 bases and J 4 bases; nucleotides not matched to a gene: 15. This CDR3 is CASRPGTGGWGAPTGELFF. DNA for the CDR3: TGTGCCAGCAGGCCCGGGACAGGGGGCTGGGGCGCACCCACCGGGGAGCTGTTTTTT.

The chain carries TRBV4-1 and TRBJ2-3, with D perhaps being TRBD1 or TRBD2 (6 bases each). V lost 9 bases to trimming and J lost 0 bases, with 13 bases between them. Germline-derived CDR1 and CDR2 are MGHRA and YSYEKL. The CDR3 spans 14 residues. The CDR3 is CASGGPTSTDTQYF. Written as DNA, the CDR3 is TGCGCCAGTGGGGGGCCGACTAGCACAGATACGCAGTATTTT.

This sequence joins TRBV2 and TRBJ2-5; 11 bases are a match to TRBD2. Germline V gene sequence: CDR1 SNHLY, CDR2 FYNNEI. Trimming at V came to 3 bases and at J to 5 bases, leaving 11 bases not matched to a gene. There are 17 residues in the CDR3. DNA for the CDR3: TGTGCCAGCAGTGATCGACTAGCGGGGAGGGTTTATGAGACCCAGTACTTC. It specifies CASSDRLAGRVYETQYF.

This clone turned up a few times. The genes are TRBV9 and TRBJ1-2; D unclear. The CDR3 extends over 16 amino acids. CDR1 and CDR2 (germline): SGDLS, YYNGEE. The V and J ends lost 0 bases and 8 bases respectively, with 20 bases between them. The CDR3 is CASSVGVGLKMGGYTF. The CDR3 nucleotides are TGTGCCAGCAGCGTAGGGGTAGGTCTCAAGATGGGGGGCTACACCTTC.

The chain is built from TRBV5-1 and TRBJ1-3, with D unresolved. This CDR3 has 14 amino acids. Germline V lookup: CDR1 SGHRS, CDR2 YFSETQ. V was trimmed by 0 bases and J by 4 bases, leaving 8 bases between them. CDR3 in DNA: TGCGCCAGCAGCTTGGGGGTTGAGGGAAACACCATATATTTT. It codes for CASSLGVEGNTIYF. The full variable domain, rest sourced from reference TRBV5-1 and TRBJ1-3, is KAGVTQTPRYLIKTRGQQVTLSCSPISGHRSVSWYQQTPGQGLQFLFEYFSETQRNKGNFPGRFSGRQFSNSRSEMNVSTLELGDSALYLCASSLGVEGNTIYFGEGSWLTVV.

The chain couples TRBV6-4 to TRBJ2-3; tentative D call: TRBD1 (6 bases). Deletions cut 6 bases from V and 6 bases from J, with 13 bases between. The CDR3 runs 13 residues. Germline CDR1 MRHNA, CDR2 SNTAGT. CDR3: CASRRTAFDTQYF. Here the CDR3 DNA reads TGTGCCAGCAGAAGGACAGCCTTCGATACGCAGTATTTT.

The chain links TRBV19 to TRBJ1-5, with D unresolved. The germline V gene encodes CDR1 LNHDA and CDR2 SQIVND (reference sequence). This CDR3 has 12 amino acids. Trimming stripped 5 bases from V and 5 bases from J, with 7 bases between. The CDR3 reads CASSFADQPQHF. CDR3 coding DNA: TGTGCCAGTAGTTTTGCAGATCAGCCCCAGCATTTT.

A remark on this clone: At one end the junction does not follow the germline gene, possibly because of a read error. V and J are TRBV18 and TRBJ1-2; tentative D call: TRBD1 (5 bases). The CDR3 loop spans 12 amino acids. The V gene's germline CDR1 is KGHSH and CDR2 LQKENI. The CDR3 is CVSSPSGGGYTF. For the CDR3, the DNA is TGTGTCAGCTCACCCAGCGGGGGTGGCTACACCTTC.

This clone was seen more than once but under ten times. This chain links TRBV21-1 with TRBJ2-1. TRBV21-1 is marked as a pseudogene. The CDR3 spans 18 residues. The CDR3 reads CASSKFGGFHTGPIEQFF. Written as DNA, the CDR3 is TGTGCCAGCAGCAAATTTGGCGGGTTTCATACGGGACCCATAGAGCAGTTCTTC.

CDR3 protein: CASSENLGAEGYTF. The CDR3 DNA is TGTGCCAGCAGTGAGAATCTGGGCGCGGAAGGCTACACCTTC. The chain couples TRBV6-4 to TRBJ1-2, with D hard to call. Trimming removed 3 bases from V and 8 bases from J, with 16 bases in between. In germline, CDR1 is MRHNA, CDR2 SNTAGT. This CDR3 has 14 amino acids.

V gene TRBV28 combines with J gene TRBJ2-3, with TRBD1 matching over 8 bases. The ends lost 5 bases at V and 1 base at J; junction bases unmatched: 8. The CDR3 has 16 amino acids. Germline V gives CDR1 MDHEN, CDR2 SYDVKM. The CDR3 sequence: CASSVYRGVGTDTQYF. CDR3 in DNA: TGTGCCAGCAGTGTTTACAGGGGGGTGGGCACAGATACGCAGTATTTT. Variable domain in full (rest from reference TRBV28 and TRBJ2-3): DVKVTQSSRYLVKRTGEKVFLECVQDMDHENMFWYRQDPGLGLRLIYFSYDVKMKEKGDIPEGYSVSREKKERFSLILESASTNQTSMYLCASSVYRGVGTDTQYFGPGTRLTVL.

The rearrangement joins TRBV7-6 to TRBJ1-1; 8 bases map to TRBD1. The CDR3 length is 17 residues. V trimming: 4 bases; J trimming: 1 base; junction bases outside the gene matches: 11. The germline gives CDR1 SGHVS, CDR2 FNYEAQ. CDR3 residues: CASSYGAPGQGNTEAFF. As DNA, the CDR3 is TGTGCCAGCAGCTATGGAGCACCTGGACAGGGGAACACTGAAGCTTTCTTT.

This clone showed up just once. The V and J genes are TRBV5-1 and TRBJ1-4; 10 bases are a match to TRBD1. The V gene end was trimmed by 0 bases and the J gene end by 2 bases; junction bases not matched to a gene: 22. This CDR3 has 23 amino acids. Looked up from germline, CDR1 is SGHRS and CDR2 is YFSETQ. As DNA, the CDR3 is TGCGCCAGCAGCTTGGTGACAGGAACCTCCTTTCGGGACAGGGGATTTACTAATGAAAAACTGTTTTTT. Encoded protein: CASSLVTGTSFRDRGFTNEKLFF.

The genes are TRBV4-1 and TRBJ2-6, with D unclear. CDR3 length: 17 amino acids. Trimming took 3 bases from V and 2 from J, leaving 14 bases between them. Germline-derived CDR1 and CDR2 are MGHRA and YSYEKL. This chain's CDR3 is CASSQPRPGAGANVLTF. CDR3 DNA sequence: TGCGCCAGCAGCCAGCCTAGGCCCGGAGCTGGGGCCAACGTCCTGACTTTC.